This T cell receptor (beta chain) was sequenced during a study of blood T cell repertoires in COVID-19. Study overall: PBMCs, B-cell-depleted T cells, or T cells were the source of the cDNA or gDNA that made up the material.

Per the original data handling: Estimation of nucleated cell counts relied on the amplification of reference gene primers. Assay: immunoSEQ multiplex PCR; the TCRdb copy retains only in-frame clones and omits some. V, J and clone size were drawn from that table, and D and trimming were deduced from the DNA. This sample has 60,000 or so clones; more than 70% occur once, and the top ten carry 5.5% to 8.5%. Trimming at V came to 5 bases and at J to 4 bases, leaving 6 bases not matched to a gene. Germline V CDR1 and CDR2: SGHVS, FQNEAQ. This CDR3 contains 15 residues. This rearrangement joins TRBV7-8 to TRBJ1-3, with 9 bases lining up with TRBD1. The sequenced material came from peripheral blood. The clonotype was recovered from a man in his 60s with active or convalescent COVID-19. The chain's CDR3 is CASSKTGGAGNTIYF. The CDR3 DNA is TGTGCCAGCAGCAAAACAGGGGGCGCAGGAAACACCATATATTTT.